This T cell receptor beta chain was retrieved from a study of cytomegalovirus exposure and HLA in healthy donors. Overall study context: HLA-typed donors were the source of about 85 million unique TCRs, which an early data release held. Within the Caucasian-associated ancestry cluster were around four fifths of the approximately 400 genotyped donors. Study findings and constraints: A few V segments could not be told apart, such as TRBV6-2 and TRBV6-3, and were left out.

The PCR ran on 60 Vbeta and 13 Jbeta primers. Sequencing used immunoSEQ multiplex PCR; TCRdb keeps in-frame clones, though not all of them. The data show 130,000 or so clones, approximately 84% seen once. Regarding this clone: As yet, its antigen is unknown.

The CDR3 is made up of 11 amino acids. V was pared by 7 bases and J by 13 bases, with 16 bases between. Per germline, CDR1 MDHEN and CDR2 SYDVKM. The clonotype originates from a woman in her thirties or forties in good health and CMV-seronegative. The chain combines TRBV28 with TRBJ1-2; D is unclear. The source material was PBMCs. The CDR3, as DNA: TGTGCCAGCATTTTTGACTCAGCAACCACCTTC. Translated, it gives CASIFDSATTF.